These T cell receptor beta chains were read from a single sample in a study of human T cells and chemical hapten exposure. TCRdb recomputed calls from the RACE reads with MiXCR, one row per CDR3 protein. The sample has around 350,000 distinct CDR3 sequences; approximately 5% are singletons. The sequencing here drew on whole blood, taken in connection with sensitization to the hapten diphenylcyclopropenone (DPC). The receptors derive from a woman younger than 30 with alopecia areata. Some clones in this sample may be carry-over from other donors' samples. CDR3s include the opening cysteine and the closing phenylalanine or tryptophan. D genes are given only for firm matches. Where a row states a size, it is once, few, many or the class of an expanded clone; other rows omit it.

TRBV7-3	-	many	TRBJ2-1	TGTGCCAGCAGCTTAGGTGGACTCTTCGACAATGAGCAGTTCTTC	CASSLGGLFDNEQFF
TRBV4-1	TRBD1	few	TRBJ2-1	TGCGCCAGCAGCCAAGATCAAGGGACAGGGACTTCCTACAATGAGCAGTTCTTC	CASSQDQGTGTSYNEQFF
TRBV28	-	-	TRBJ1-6	TGTGCCACCAGACGGCGGGCAGGGTCACCCCTCCACTTT	CATRRRAGSPLHF
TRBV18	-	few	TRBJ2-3	TGTGCCAGCTCAGCGAGGGAATCTAGCACAGATACGCAGTATTTT	CASSARESSTDTQYF
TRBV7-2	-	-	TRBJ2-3	TGTGCCAGCAGCCCGGGACTCCAAGTCCCCACAGATACGCAGTATTTT	CASSPGLQVPTDTQYF
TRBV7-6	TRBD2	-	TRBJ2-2	TGTGCCAGCAGCCTAGCGGGGGAGAACACCGGGGAGCTGTTTTTT	CASSLAGENTGELFF
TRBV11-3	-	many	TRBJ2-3	TGTGCCAGCAGCTCCCGGGGAGGCACAGATACGCAGTATTTT	CASSSRGGTDTQYF
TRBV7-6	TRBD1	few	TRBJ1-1	TGTGCCAGCAGCTCCAGGACAGGCGAGGTCACTGAAGCTTTCTTT	CASSSRTGEVTEAFF
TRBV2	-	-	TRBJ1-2	TGTGCCAGCAGTGAATCTGTAGCTAACTATGGCTACACCTTC	CASSESVANYGYTF
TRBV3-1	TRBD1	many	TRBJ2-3	TGTGCCAGCAGTAGCAGGGGGCGGACAGATACGCAGTATTTT	CASSSRGRTDTQYF
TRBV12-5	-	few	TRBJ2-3	TGTGCTAGTGGTTTCCCCCGTCGCACAGATACGCAGTATTTT	CASGFPRRTDTQYF
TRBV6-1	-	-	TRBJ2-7	TGTGCCAGCAGAACGTTAAGGCCCGGGCAGTACAACACCTACGAGCAGTACTTC	CASRTLRPGQYNTYEQYF
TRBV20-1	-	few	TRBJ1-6	TGCAGTGCCCCCCGGGACACACTTTTTACTAGTAATTCACCCCTCCACTTT	CSAPRDTLFTSNSPLHF
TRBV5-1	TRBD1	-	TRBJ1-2	TGCGCCAGCAGCTTGGTATACCAGGGGGTCTATGGCTACACCTTC	CASSLVYQGVYGYTF
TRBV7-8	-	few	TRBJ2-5	TGTGCCAGCAGCTTACCGACAGGAGGACAAGAGACCCAGTACTTC	CASSLPTGGQETQYF
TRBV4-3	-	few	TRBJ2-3	TGCGCCAGCAGCCACAGGACCTCTTCAACAGATACGCAGTATTTT	CASSHRTSSTDTQYF
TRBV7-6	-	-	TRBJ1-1	TGTGCCAGCAGCCCACGCGGTAGTGAAGCTTTCTTT	CASSPRGSEAFF
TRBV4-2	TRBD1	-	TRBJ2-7	TGTGCCAGCAGCCAATCGACAGGGGACCACGAGCAGTACTTC	CASSQSTGDHEQYF
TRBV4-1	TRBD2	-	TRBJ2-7	TGCGCCAGCAGCCAATTGTCTAGCGGACTCTACGAGCAGTACTTC	CASSQLSSGLYEQYF
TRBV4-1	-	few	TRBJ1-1	TGCGCCAGCAGCCCAGGGCGGGCGCCGAACACTGAAGCTTTCTTT	CASSPGRAPNTEAFF
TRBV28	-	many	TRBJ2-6	TGTGCCAGCAGTTTTTTAGGGGTAGCCAACGTCCTGACTTTC	CASSFLGVANVLTF
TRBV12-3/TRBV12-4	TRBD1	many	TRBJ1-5	TGTGCCAGCAGTACATCAGGGGGCATAAGCAATCAGCCCCAGCATTTT	CASSTSGGISNQPQHF
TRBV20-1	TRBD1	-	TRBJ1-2	TGCAGTGCAAATCCCTGGACAGGGGACTATGGCTACACCTTC	CSANPWTGDYGYTF
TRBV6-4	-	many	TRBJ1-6	TGTGCCAGCAGTGACAGGGAGGGTTCACCCCTCCACTTT	CASSDREGSPLHF
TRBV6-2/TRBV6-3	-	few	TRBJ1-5	TGTGCCAGCAGTTATTCCCCCAGTCAGCCCCAGCATTTT	CASSYSPSQPQHF
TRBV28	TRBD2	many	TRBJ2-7	TGTGCCAGCAGTACTAGACTAGCGGGGGCCTCCTACGAGCAGTACTTC	CASSTRLAGASYEQYF
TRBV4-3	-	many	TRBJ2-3	TGCGCCAGCAGCCCTTCGACAGGGAGGACAGATACGCAGTATTTT	CASSPSTGRTDTQYF
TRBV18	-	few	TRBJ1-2	TGTGCCAGCTCACCCGGGCCCTTCTATGGCTACACCTTC	CASSPGPFYGYTF
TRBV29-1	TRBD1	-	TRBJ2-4	TGCAGCGTGGCGGGACAGGGGAAAAACATTCAGTACTTC	CSVAGQGKNIQYF
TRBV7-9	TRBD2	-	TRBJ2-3	TGTGCCAGCAGTCCCACCGAGACTAGCGGGGACAGCACAGATACGCAGTATTTT	CASSPTETSGDSTDTQYF
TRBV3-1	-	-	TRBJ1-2	TGTGCCAGCATCTCAAAAGGGTCGCTTTACACCTTC	CASISKGSLYTF
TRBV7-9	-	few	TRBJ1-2	TGTGCCAGCAGTGACAGTCTTTATGGCTACACCTTC	CASSDSLYGYTF
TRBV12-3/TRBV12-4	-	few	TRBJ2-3	TGTGCCAGCTTCATTATGGGGGGGGCCACAGATACGCAGTATTTT	CASFIMGGATDTQYF
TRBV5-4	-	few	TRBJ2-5	TGTGCCAGCAGCTCCACAGGGTCCGGAGAGACCCAGTACTTC	CASSSTGSGETQYF
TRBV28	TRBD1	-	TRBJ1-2	TGTGCCAGCAGTTTATGGAGGACAGGCTATGGCTACACCTTC	CASSLWRTGYGYTF
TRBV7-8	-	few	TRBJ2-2	TGTGCCAGCAGCCCCCTTAGGGTTGCGAACACCGGGGAGCTGTTTTTT	CASSPLRVANTGELFF